Shown below are 25 T cell receptor beta chains from a single sample sequenced in a study of CD8+CD57+ T cells in acquired aplastic anemia. Genomic DNA templated the TCR beta VDJ and CDR3 profiling. MiXCR was run by TCRdb on the reads, yielding one entry per CDR3 protein. The sample comprises tens of thousands of distinct CDR3 sequences, around 42% of which are singletons, and over 50% rests with the top ten. The sequencing input was sorted CD4+, CD8+, or CD8+CD57+ T cells (not recorded which) from PBMCs. The receptors derive from a human donor in good health, serving as a control.

The J gene is TRBJ1-5, the V gene TRBV5-1; 8 bases fit TRBD1. Germline trimming cut 4 bases from V and 8 bases from J; bases unmatched to any gene: 8. This CDR3 contains 14 residues. The germline CDR1 and CDR2 sequences are SGHRS and YFSETQ. The CDR3 DNA reads TGCGCCAGCAGCCCGGGGCAGGGGGCGAAGCCCCAGCATTTT. It encodes CASSPGQGAKPQHF.

This clonotype was counted only a few times. The rearrangement joins TRBV7-9 to TRBJ2-2, with 7 bases matching TRBD1. J gave up 3 bases and V 5 bases, and 3 bases lay outside the gene matches. Germline V gene lookup returns CDR1 SEHNR and CDR2 FQNEAQ (reference sequence). The CDR3 has 14 residues. CDR3 in amino acids: CASSRGQYTGELFF. The CDR3 DNA reads as TGTGCCAGCAGCCGGGGACAGTACACCGGGGAGCTGTTTTTT.

On this clonotype itself: The junction shows a germline mismatch at one end, possibly a read error. This sequence joins TRBV10-2 and TRBJ2-7; TRBD1 might be the D (6 bases). There are 13 residues in the CDR3. CDR1 and CDR2 from the germline V gene are WSHSY and SAAADI. DNA for the CDR3: TGCGCCGGCAGTGATACAGGGTCCTCCGAGCAGTACTTC. Translating gives CAGSDTGSSEQYF.

The CDR3, as DNA: TGTGCCAGCAGCCACCTGGGACAGACCCACTACGAGCAGTACTTC. Translated: CASSHLGQTHYEQYF. This rearrangement joins TRBV14 to TRBJ2-7; 7 bases fit TRBD1. The germline V gene has CDR1 SGHDN and CDR2 FVKESK. The CDR3 is made up of 15 amino acids. After removal of 3 bases from V and 3 bases from J, the junction contained 8 bases not matched to a gene. Together with reference TRBV14 and TRBJ2-7, the CDR3 gives the full variable domain: EAGVTQFPSHSVIEKGQTVTLRCDPISGHDNLYWYRRVMGKEIKFLLHFVKESKQDESGMPNNRFLAERTGGTYSTLKVQPAELEDSGVYFCASSHLGQTHYEQYFGPGTRLTVT.

In its sample, this clonotype was seen many times. The chain recombines TRBV9 with TRBJ1-1; possibly TRBD1 for D (6 bases). Trimming took off 5 bases at V and 4 bases at J, with 12 bases between the two ends. CDR1 is SGDLS and CDR2 is YYNGEE in the germline V gene. CDR3 length: 13 amino acids. CDR3 amino acids: CASRTEGGTEAFF. CDR3 bases: TGTGCCAGCAGAACTGAAGGGGGCACTGAAGCTTTCTTT.

In this sample, this clonotype turned up many times. The chain is built from TRBV6-6 and TRBJ1-1; D not certain. Trimming took 0 bases from V and 3 from J, leaving 5 bases between them. The CDR3 spans 13 residues. The germline gives CDR1 MNHNY, CDR2 SVGAGI (reference sequence). CDR3: CASSYSRDTEAFF. The DNA of the CDR3 is TGTGCCAGCAGTTACTCGAGAGACACTGAAGCTTTCTTT.

The J gene is TRBJ2-5, the V gene TRBV2; D is possibly TRBD1 (6 bases). The CDR3 runs to 14 residues. From germline, CDR1 is SNHLY and CDR2 FYNNEI. The V end was cut by 6 bases, the J end by 4 bases, with 15 bases between. The CDR3 region is CASRAGQFGETQYF. The CDR3 bases are TGTGCCAGCAGGGCCGGACAGTTTGGAGAGACCCAGTACTTC. The whole variable domain, filled in from reference TRBV2 and TRBJ2-5, reads EPEVTQTPSHQVTQMGQEVILRCVPISNHLYFYWYRQILGQKVEFLVSFYNNEISEKSEIFDDQFSVERPDGSNFTLKIRSTKLEDSAMYFCASRAGQFGETQYFGPGTRLLVL.

This clonotype was detected a few times. At one end the junction does not follow the germline gene, possibly because of a read error. The chain couples TRBV7-9 to TRBJ2-5; perhaps TRBD1 as D (6 bases). Looked up from germline, CDR1 is SEHNR and CDR2 is FQNEAQ (reference sequence). This CDR3 region has 13 residues. The CDR3 region has the DNA TGTGCCGGCAGCTCCCAGGGGACGCAGACCCAGTACTTC. Protein sequence: CAGSSQGTQTQYF.

In its sample, this clonotype was seen many times. The V and J genes are TRBV27 and TRBJ1-6, with 8 bases aligning to TRBD1. Germline V gene data show CDR1 as MNHEY and CDR2 as SMNVEV (reference sequence). The CDR3 is 13 amino acids. V shed 7 bases and J 10 bases; nucleotides not matched to a gene: 6. The chain's CDR3 is CASTGQGRSPLHF. The CDR3 coding sequence is TGTGCCAGCACCGGACAGGGAAGGTCACCCCTCCACTTT.

This clonotype was recorded a few times. A read error may be the cause here, since a much bigger clone is one base away. V is TRBV20-1 and J is TRBJ2-3; D could derive from TRBD1 or TRBD2 (5 bases each). The CDR3 contains 12 residues. Germline-derived CDR1 and CDR2 are DFQATT and SNEGSKA (reference sequence). CDR3 sequence reads: CSARGAGDTQYF. The CDR3 bases are TGCAGTGCCAGAGGGGCAGGAGATACGCAGTATTTT.

At least ten counts were recorded for this clonotype. The chain is built from TRBV9 and TRBJ1-2; 7 bases line up with TRBD1. The V segment lost 4 bases and the J segment 6 bases; nucleotides outside the gene matches: 9. The germline V gene has CDR1 SGDLS and CDR2 YYNGEE. The CDR3 runs 14 residues. Here the CDR3 reads CASSPVGQDHGYTF. For the CDR3, the DNA is TGTGCCAGCAGCCCCGTTGGACAGGACCATGGCTACACCTTC.

This clonotype was seen a few times. One junction end disagrees with the germline gene, perhaps due to a read error. This chain joins TRBV20-1 and TRBJ2-2; D remains ambiguous. The CDR3 length is 13 residues. CDR1 is DFQATT, CDR2 SNEGSKA, per germline (reference sequence). The DNA for the CDR3 is TGCAGTGCTGGAGAAGTCGACACCGGGGAGCTGTTTTTT. It translates to CSAGEVDTGELFF.

This clonotype was detected many times. The V and J genes are TRBV29-1 and TRBJ1-1; 7 bases fit TRBD1. With V trimmed by 8 bases and J by 1 base, 4 bases remained unmatched. The CDR3 is 12 residues long. Looked up from germline, CDR1 is SQVTM and CDR2 is ANQGSEA. This CDR3 reads CSLRTGNTEAFF. CDR3 coding DNA: TGCAGCTTAAGGACAGGGAACACTGAAGCTTTCTTT.

This clonotype has at least ten counts. The J gene is TRBJ2-1, the V gene TRBV14, with 10 bases that match TRBD2. Trimming took 10 bases from V and 7 from J; bases not matched to a gene: 10. This CDR3 is 14 amino acids long. Germline V gene sequence: CDR1 SGHDN, CDR2 FVKESK. CDR3 sequence: CATDEAGGANEQFF. The CDR3 nucleotides are TGTGCCACTGATGAAGCGGGAGGGGCGAATGAGCAGTTCTTC.

This clonotype was counted only a few times. The rearrangement joins TRBV27 to TRBJ2-7; the match to TRBD1 covers 9 bases. V dropped 3 bases and J dropped 7; count of bases not matched to a gene: 10. CDR1 is MNHEY and CDR2 is SMNVEV in the germline V gene (reference sequence). This CDR3 region has 15 residues. The CDR3 bases are TGTGCCAGCAGTTTCCCCGGGACAGGGTTTGGGGAGCAGTACTTC. Translating it yields CASSFPGTGFGEQYF.

Points on this clonotype: Sequence at one end of the junction differs from germline and may be a read error. The chain carries TRBV4-1 and TRBJ2-7, with 9 bases identical to TRBD1. The CDR3 totals 15 residues. Germline V gene lookup returns CDR1 MGHRA and CDR2 YSYEKL. CDR3 nucleotides: TGTGCCAGCAGCTTAGGGGGGACAGGGCTGTACGAGCAGTACTTC. This sequence encodes CASSLGGTGLYEQYF.

This clonotype was detected many times. V is TRBV20-1 and J is TRBJ2-5; possible D gene TRBD1, 5 bases. This CDR3 has 13 amino acids. Between the trimmed V and J ends, which lost 2 bases and 4 bases, there was a span of 11 bases. Germline V gives CDR1 DFQATT, CDR2 SNEGSKA (reference sequence). The CDR3 sequence: CSARPPGPETQYF. CDR3 DNA: TGCAGTGCTAGACCCCCAGGGCCAGAGACCCAGTACTTC.

This chain links TRBV15 with TRBJ2-1; D unclear. Germline assignment: CDR1 LNHNV and CDR2 YYDKDF (reference sequence). This CDR3 has 15 residues. Trimming pared 0 bases from V and 6 bases from J, leaving 12 bases between. The CDR3 is CATSRDRASTNEQFF. The CDR3 DNA follows: TGTGCCACCAGCAGAGATAGGGCCTCGACCAATGAGCAGTTCTTC.

This clonotype was seen at least ten times. V and J are TRBV19 and TRBJ1-5, with D uncertain. The ends were cut back, 5 bases at V and 10 bases at J, with 3 bases in the middle. Per the germline V gene, CDR1 is LNHDA and CDR2 is SQIVND (reference sequence). This CDR3 is 9 amino acids long. CDR3 nucleotide sequence: TGTGCCAGTAGTCCCCCCCAGCATTTT. Its protein is CASSPPQHF. The whole variable domain, filled in from reference TRBV19 and TRBJ1-5, reads DGGITQSPKYLFRKEGQNVTLSCEQNLNHDAMYWYRQDPGQGLRLIYYSQIVNDFQKGDIAEGYSVSREKKESFPLTVTSAQKNPTAFYLCASSPPQHFGDGTRLSIL.

On this clonotype itself: A read error may be the cause here, since a much bigger clone is one base away. The chain joins TRBV6-1 to TRBJ1-3; unclear D gene. Deletions cut 5 bases from V and 1 base from J, with 12 bases between. CDR1 is MNHNS and CDR2 is SASEGT in the germline V gene. The CDR3 consists of 15 residues. The CDR3 protein is CASSRGSGSGNTIYF. The CDR3 nucleotides read TGTGCCAGCAGTCGTGGCAGTGGGTCTGGAAACACCATATATTTT.

For this clonotype: This may be a read error: a much more frequent sequence differs by one nucleotide. This CDR3 fails to terminate in the conserved phenylalanine or tryptophan, so it likely reflects a read error. The chain joins TRBV19 to TRBJ1-2; D gene uncertain. Deletions cut 5 bases from V and 4 bases from J, with 14 bases between. This CDR3 has 14 amino acids. Per germline, CDR1 LNHDA and CDR2 SQIVND (reference sequence). The CDR3 nucleotides read TGTGCCAGTAGTCTTCCAGGCGCTACCTATGGCTACACCCTC. Protein sequence: CASSLPGATYGYTL.

The CDR3 DNA sequence: TGTGCCAGCAGCGTAGGTGGATATGGCTACACCTTC. This codes for CASSVGGYGYTF. The chain uses TRBV9 and TRBJ1-2, with no clear D. The CDR3 has 12 amino acids. V shed 0 bases and J shed 5 bases, with 5 bases lying between them. CDR1 and CDR2 (germline): SGDLS, YYNGEE.

This clonotype appeared many times. The chain uses TRBV4-1 and TRBJ1-2, with a possible D match to TRBD1 (5 bases). Germline V gene data show CDR1 as MGHRA and CDR2 as YSYEKL. V was trimmed by 3 bases and J by 8 bases, leaving 19 bases between them. CDR3 length equals 15 residues. The CDR3 region has the DNA TGCGCCAGCAGCCACCAGGGACGGAATTTGGGCGGCTACACCTTC. It encodes CASSHQGRNLGGYTF.

The table lists this clonotype with many counts. V usage is TRBV10-2 and J usage is TRBJ1-4; the D gene is possibly TRBD1 (5 bases). Germline lookup yields CDR1 WSHSY and CDR2 SAAADI. The V gene lost 4 bases and the J gene lost 8 bases, with 8 bases spanning the gap. The CDR3 loop spans 12 amino acids. CDR3 DNA sequence: TGCGCCAGCAGTGCAGGGTACGAAAAACTGTTTTTT. This sequence encodes CASSAGYEKLFF.

The chain recombines TRBV29-1 with TRBJ2-7; the match to TRBD1 covers 8 bases. The CDR3 extends over 13 amino acids. CDR1 SQVTM and CDR2 ANQGSEA come from the germline V gene. V trimming: 1 base; J trimming: 7 bases; junction bases outside the gene matches: 6. The CDR3, as DNA: TGCAGCGTTGAAGGGCAGGGGGCCGGAGAGCAGTACTTC. Residues: CSVEGQGAGEQYF.